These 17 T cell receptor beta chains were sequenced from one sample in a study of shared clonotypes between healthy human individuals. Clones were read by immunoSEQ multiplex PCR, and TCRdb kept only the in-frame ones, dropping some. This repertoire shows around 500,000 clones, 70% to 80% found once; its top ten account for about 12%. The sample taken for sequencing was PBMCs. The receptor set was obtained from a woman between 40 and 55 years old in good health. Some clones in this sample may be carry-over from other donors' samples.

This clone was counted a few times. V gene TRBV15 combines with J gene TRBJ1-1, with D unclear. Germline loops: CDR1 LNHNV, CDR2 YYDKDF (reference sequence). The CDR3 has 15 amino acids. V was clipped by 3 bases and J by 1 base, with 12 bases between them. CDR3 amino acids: CATSRGGPTNTEAFF. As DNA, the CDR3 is TGTGCCACCAGCAGGGGAGGACCGACGAACACTGAAGCTTTCTTT.

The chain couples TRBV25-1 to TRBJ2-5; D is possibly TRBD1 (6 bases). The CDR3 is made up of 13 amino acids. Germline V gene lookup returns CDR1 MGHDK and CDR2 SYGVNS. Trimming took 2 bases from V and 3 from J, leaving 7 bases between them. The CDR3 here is CASSEPGEETQYF. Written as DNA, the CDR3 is TGTGCCAGCAGTGAACCAGGGGAAGAGACCCAGTACTTC.

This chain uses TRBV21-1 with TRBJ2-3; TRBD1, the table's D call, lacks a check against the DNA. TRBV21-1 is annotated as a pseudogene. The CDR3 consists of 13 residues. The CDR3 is CASSRQSGDTQYF. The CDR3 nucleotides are TGTGCCAGCAGCAGACAGAGTGGAGATACGCAGTATTTT.

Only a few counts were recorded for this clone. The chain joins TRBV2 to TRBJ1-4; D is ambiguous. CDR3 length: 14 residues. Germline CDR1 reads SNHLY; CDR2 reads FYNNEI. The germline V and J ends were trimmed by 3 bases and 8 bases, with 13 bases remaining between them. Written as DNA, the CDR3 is TGTGCCAGCAGTGAGGACGCTTCGTCGGAAAAACTGTTTTTT. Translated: CASSEDASSEKLFF.

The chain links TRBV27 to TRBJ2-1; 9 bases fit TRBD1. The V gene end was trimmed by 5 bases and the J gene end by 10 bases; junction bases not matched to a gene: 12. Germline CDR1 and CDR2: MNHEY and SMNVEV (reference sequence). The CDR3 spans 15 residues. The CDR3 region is CASSTLRDRAVEQFF. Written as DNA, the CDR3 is TGTGCCAGCAGTACACTCAGGGACAGGGCGGTCGAGCAGTTCTTC.

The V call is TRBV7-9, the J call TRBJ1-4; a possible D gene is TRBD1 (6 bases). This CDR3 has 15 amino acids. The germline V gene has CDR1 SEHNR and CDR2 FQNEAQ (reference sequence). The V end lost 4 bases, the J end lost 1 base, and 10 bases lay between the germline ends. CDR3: CASSSNRETNEKLFF. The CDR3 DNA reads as TGTGCCAGCAGCTCGAACAGGGAAACTAATGAAAAACTGTTTTTT.

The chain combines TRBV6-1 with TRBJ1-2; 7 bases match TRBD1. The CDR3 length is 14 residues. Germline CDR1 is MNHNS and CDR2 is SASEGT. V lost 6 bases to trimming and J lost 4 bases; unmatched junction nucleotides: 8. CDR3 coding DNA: TGTGCCAGCAGAAGGGGGCAGGGCCCCTATGGCTACACCTTC. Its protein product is CASRRGQGPYGYTF.

CDR3 sequence: CASSFGGGSYEQYF. The CDR3 nucleotides read TGTGCCAGCAGCTTCGGCGGGGGCTCTTACGAGCAGTACTTC. The chain is built from TRBV7-9 and TRBJ2-7, with D possibly being TRBD2 (7 bases). This CDR3 spans 14 amino acids. V lost 3 bases, J lost 4 bases, and 13 bases lay in between. Germline V lookup: CDR1 SEHNR, CDR2 FQNEAQ (reference sequence). Based on the CDR3 plus reference TRBV7-9 and TRBJ2-7, the full variable domain is DTGVSQNPRHKITKRGQNVTFRCDPISEHNRLYWYRQTLGQGPEFLTYFQNEAQLEKSRLLSDRFSAERPKGSFSTLEIQRTEQGDSAMYLCASSFGGGSYEQYFGPGTRLTVT.

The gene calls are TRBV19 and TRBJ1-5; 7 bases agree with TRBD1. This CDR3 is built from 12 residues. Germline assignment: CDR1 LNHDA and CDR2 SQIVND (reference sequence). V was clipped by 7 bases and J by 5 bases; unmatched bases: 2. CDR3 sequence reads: CASTRGYQPQHF. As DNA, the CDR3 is TGTGCCAGTACCAGGGGGTATCAGCCCCAGCATTTT.

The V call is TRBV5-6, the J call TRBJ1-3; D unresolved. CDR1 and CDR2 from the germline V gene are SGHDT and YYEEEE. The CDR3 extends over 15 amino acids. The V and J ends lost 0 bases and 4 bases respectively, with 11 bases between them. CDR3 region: CASSLGVPTGNTIYF. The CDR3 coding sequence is TGTGCCAGCAGCTTGGGGGTCCCAACGGGAAACACCATATATTTT.

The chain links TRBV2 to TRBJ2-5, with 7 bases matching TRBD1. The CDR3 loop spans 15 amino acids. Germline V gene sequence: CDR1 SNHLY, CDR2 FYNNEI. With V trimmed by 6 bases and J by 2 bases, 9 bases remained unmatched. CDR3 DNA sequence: TGTGCCAGCAGCTCCGGGACAGTTCGGCAAGAGACCCAGTACTTC. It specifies CASSSGTVRQETQYF.

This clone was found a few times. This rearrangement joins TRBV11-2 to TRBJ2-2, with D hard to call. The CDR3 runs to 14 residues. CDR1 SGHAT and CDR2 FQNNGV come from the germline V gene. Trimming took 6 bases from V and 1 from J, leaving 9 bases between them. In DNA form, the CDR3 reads TGTGCCAGCAGGAGGACGAGGAACACCGGGGAGCTGTTTTTT. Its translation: CASRRTRNTGELFF. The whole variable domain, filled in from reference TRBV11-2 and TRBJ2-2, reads EAGVAQSPRYKIIEKRQSVAFWCNPISGHATLYWYQQILGQGPKLLIQFQNNGVVDDSQLPKDRFSAERLKGVDSTLKIQPAKLEDSAVYLCASRRTRNTGELFFGEGSRLTVL.

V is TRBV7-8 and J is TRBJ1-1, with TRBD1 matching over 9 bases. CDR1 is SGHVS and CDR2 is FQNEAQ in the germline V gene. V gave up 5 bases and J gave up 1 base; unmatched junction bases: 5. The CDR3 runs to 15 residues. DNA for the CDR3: TGTGCCAGCAGCCTCAGGGACAGGGCGAACACTGAAGCTTTCTTT. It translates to CASSLRDRANTEAFF.

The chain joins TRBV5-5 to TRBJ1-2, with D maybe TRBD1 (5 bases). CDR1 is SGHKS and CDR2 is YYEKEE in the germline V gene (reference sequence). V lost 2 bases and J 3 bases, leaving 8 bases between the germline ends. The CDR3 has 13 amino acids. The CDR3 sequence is CASSFGTDYGYTF. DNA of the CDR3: TGTGCCAGCAGCTTCGGGACGGACTATGGCTACACCTTC.

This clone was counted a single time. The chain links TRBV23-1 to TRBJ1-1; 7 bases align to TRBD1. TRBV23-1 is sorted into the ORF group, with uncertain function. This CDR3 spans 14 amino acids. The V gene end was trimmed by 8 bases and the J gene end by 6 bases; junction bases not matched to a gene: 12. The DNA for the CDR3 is TGCGCCAGCCACATGAACAGGGGTGGCGCTGAAGCTTTCTTT. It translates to CASHMNRGGAEAFF.

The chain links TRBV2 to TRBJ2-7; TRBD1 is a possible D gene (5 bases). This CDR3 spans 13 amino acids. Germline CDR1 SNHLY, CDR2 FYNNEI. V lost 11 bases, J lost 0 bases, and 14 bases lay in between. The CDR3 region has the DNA TGTGCCGGGGCAAAAGAAAGCTCCTACGAGCAGTACTTC. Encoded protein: CAGAKESSYEQYF.

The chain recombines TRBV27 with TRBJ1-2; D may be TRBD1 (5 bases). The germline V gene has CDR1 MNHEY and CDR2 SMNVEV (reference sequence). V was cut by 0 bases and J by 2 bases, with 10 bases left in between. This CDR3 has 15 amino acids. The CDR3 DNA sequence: TGTGCCAGCAGTTTATCACCAGGGACGAACTATGGCTACACCTTC. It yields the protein CASSLSPGTNYGYTF.